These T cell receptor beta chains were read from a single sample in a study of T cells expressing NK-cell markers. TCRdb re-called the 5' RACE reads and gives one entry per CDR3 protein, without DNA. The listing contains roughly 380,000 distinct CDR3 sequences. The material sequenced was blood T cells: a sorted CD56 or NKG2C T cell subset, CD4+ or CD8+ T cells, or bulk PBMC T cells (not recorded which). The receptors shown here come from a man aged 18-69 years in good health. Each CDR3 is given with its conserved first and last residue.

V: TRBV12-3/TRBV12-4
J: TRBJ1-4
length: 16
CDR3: CASSRAGDPAPEKLFF

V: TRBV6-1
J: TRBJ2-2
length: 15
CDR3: CAVCGMSSGTGELFF

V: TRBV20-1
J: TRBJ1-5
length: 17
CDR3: CSAFTAGTGFSNQPQHF

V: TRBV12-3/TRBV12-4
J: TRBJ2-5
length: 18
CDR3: CASSLVPSGGRYQETQYF

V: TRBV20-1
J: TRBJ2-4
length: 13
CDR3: CSAGSVIENIQYF

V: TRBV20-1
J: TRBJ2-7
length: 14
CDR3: CSARSPGQTTMQYF

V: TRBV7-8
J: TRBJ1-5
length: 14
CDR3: CASSEGKPPRSQHF

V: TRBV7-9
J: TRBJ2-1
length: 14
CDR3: CASSLSGGAGEQFF

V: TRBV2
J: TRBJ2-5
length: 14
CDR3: CASSTPGTQETQYF

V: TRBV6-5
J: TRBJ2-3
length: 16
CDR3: CASSYVWETSTDTQYF

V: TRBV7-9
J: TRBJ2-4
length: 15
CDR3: CASSLVAGAKNIQYF

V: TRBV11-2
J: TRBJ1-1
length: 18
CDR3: CASKFNGVLWGTNTEAFF

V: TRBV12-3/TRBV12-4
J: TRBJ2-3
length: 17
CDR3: CASSLPYWTSGFNTQYF

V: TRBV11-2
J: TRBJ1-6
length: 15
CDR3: CASSVGGSYNSPLHF

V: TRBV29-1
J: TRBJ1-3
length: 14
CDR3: CSVSRTGSGNTIYF

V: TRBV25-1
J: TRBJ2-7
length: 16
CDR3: CASSEYGTGDGYEQYF

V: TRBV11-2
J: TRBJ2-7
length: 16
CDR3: CASSLGWASLPYEQYF

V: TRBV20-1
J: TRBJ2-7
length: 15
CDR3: CSARKPTPGGYEQYF

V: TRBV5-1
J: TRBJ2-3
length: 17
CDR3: CASSRPASAVSTDTQYF

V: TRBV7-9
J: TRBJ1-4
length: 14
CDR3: CASSRTGGNEKLFF

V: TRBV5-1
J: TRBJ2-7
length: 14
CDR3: CASSPTGPVREQYF

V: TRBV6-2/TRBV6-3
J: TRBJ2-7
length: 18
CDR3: CASSYSLGLAGGSYEQYF

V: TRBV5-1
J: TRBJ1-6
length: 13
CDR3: CASSLASRSPLHF

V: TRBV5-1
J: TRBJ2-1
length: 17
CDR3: CASSTQTGGGGYNEQFF

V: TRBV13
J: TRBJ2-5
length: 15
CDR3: CASSRPLAGPVSQYF

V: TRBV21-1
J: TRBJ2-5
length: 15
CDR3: CASSARQGIRETQYF

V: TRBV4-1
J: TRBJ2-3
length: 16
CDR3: CASSQDGTSGPDTQYF

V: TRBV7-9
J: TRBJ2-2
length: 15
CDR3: CASSPKVTSREELFF

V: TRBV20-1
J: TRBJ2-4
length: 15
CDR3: CSALGPTLAKNIQYF

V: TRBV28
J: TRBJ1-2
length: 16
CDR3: CASTSGGQDSHHGYTF

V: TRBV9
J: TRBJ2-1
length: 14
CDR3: CASSVVSGPGEQFF

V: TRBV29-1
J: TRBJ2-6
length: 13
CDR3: CSVRVTGANVLTF

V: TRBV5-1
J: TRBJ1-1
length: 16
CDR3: CASSDDLGQVNTEAFF

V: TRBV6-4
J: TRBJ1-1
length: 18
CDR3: CASSDRGTDPNLDAEAFF

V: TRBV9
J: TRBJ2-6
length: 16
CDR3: CASSRQVSAGANVLTF

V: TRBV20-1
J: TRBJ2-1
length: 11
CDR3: CSAAPGTAQFF

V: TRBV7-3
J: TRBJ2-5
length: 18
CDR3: CASSRGVAGGRTEETQYF

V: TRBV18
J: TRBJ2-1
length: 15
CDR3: CASSPAGQGYNEQFF

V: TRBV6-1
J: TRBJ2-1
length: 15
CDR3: CASSAKQGAYNEQFF

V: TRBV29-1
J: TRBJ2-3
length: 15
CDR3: CSVQTSGAYTDTQYF

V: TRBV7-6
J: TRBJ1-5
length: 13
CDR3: CASSRRRGQPQHF

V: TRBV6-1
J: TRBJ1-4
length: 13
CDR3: CASSRDRGEKLFF

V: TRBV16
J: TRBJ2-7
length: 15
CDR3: CASSKIHGGSYEQYF

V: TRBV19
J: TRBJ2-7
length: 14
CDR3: CASNRGSPTYEQYF

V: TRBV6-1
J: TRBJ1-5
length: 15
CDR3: CASSEDVSGNQPQHF

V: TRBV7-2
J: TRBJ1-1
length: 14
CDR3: CASSRGQGNTEAFF

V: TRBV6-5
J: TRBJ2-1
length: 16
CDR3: CASSYSTPPGDSEQFF

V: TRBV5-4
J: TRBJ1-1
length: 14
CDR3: CASSWGRANTEAFF

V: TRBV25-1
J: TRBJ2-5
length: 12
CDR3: CASSEMAGTQYF

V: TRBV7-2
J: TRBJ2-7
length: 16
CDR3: CASSFQLAGGPYEQYF

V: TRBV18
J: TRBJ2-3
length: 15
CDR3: CASSPPATSSDTQYF

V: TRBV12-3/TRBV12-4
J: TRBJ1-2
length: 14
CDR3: CASSPWDRGYGYTF

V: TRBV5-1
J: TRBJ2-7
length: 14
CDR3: CASSLRTGPYEQYF

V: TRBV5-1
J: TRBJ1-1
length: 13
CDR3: CASSWWTGEGAFF

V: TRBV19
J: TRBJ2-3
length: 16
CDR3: CASSTGQGWSTDTQYF

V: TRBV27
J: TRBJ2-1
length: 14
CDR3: CASKGTSGPREQFF

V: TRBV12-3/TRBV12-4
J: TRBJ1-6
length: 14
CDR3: CASGYVGINSPLHF

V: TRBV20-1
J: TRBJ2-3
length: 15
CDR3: CSASDPGRNTDTQYF

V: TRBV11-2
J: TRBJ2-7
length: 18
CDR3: CASSLESFVGCTNYEQYF

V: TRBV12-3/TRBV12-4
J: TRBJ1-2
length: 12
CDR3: CASSDGANGYTF